These 23 T cell receptor beta chains came from one sample sequenced in a study of CD8 T cells in Susac syndrome. An amount of RNA that ranged from roughly 0.5 to 1 ug was reverse transcribed with random hexamers. MiXCR, applied by TCRdb to the immunoSEQ multiplex PCR reads, yields one record per CDR3 protein. Found here are 120,000 or so distinct CDR3 sequences, about 94% of them singletons; the top ten hold 0.095% to 0.15%. The material sequenced was CD4+ T cells from PBMCs. Receptors were obtained from a human donor with multiple sclerosis.

The chain couples TRBV30 to TRBJ1-2; TRBD1 agrees at 8 bases. The V gene's germline CDR1 is GTSNPN and CDR2 SVGIG (reference sequence). V lost 0 bases to trimming and J lost 6 bases; unmatched junction nucleotides: 9. The CDR3 covers 15 residues. CDR3 sequence reads: CAWSVLLGQAHGYTF. CDR3 bases: TGTGCCTGGAGTGTATTACTGGGACAGGCCCATGGCTACACCTTC. The full variable domain, with the rest looked up from reference TRBV30 and TRBJ1-2, is SQTIHQWPATLVQPVGSPLSLECTVEGTSNPNLYWYRQAAGRGLQLLFYSVGIGQISSEVPQNLSASRPQDRQFILSSKKLLLSDSGFYLCAWSVLLGQAHGYTFGSGTRLTVV.

This rearrangement joins TRBV7-8 to TRBJ2-7; perhaps TRBD1 as D (6 bases). Germline V gene data show CDR1 as SGHVS and CDR2 as FQNEAQ. V dropped 1 base and J dropped 7 bases, with 11 bases sitting between them. The CDR3 spans 13 residues. Here the CDR3 reads CASSLDRAGEQYF. The CDR3 nucleotides read TGTGCCAGCAGCTTAGACAGGGCGGGTGAGCAGTACTTC.

This chain links TRBV18 with TRBJ1-1; no definite D call. This CDR3 comprises 14 residues. CDR1 is KGHSH and CDR2 is LQKENI in the germline V gene. Trimming shortened V by 1 base and J by 1 base, and 7 bases separated the two germline ends. CDR3 in amino acids: CASSPLDGNTEAFF. The CDR3 DNA reads as TGTGCCAGCTCACCACTTGATGGGAACACTGAAGCTTTCTTT.

The V and J genes are TRBV3-1 and TRBJ2-1; 14 positions agree with TRBD2. CDR3 length: 16 residues. The ends lost 2 bases at V and 5 bases at J; junction bases unmatched: 2. Germline V gives CDR1 LGHDT, CDR2 YNNKEL (reference sequence). The CDR3: CASSQQGLAGDNEQFF. In nucleotides, the CDR3 is TGTGCCAGCAGCCAACAGGGACTAGCGGGAGACAATGAGCAGTTCTTC.

The rearrangement links TRBV5-1 to TRBJ2-1; tentatively, D is TRBD1 (6 bases). The V end lost 0 bases, the J end lost 5 bases, and 15 bases lay between the germline ends. This CDR3 contains 16 residues. The V gene's germline CDR1 is SGHRS and CDR2 YFSETQ. CDR3 nucleotide sequence: TGCGCCAGCAGCTTGGAAGGGGGTTTAGGGGACAATGAGCAGTTCTTC. Translated: CASSLEGGLGDNEQFF.

This chain uses TRBV7-9 with TRBJ2-1; possible D gene TRBD1, 5 bases. The V gene lost 1 base and the J gene lost 6 bases, with 13 bases spanning the gap. CDR1 and CDR2 from the germline V gene are SEHNR and FQNEAQ (reference sequence). This CDR3 has 15 amino acids. DNA of the CDR3: TGTGCCAGCAGCTTAGGGGGCCGGATGGGCAATGAGCAGTTCTTC. Translating it yields CASSLGGRMGNEQFF.

The V call is TRBV4-1, the J call TRBJ2-1, with TRBD2 matching 10 bases. CDR3 size: 16 residues. The ends lost 0 bases at V and 10 bases at J; junction bases unmatched: 9. The germline CDR1 and CDR2 sequences are MGHRA and YSYEKL. CDR3 in DNA: TGCGCCAGCAGCCAAGATTGGGCTAGCGGGGGACGGGAGCAGTTCTTC. Protein: CASSQDWASGGREQFF.

This clonotype was found a few times. CDR3 region: CAIGRPGDYGYTF. The CDR3 nucleotides are TGTGCCATAGGACGGCCCGGTGACTATGGCTACACCTTC. The J gene is TRBJ1-2, the V gene TRBV30; D call uncertain. V was pared by 8 bases and J by 3 bases, with 16 bases between. The germline gives CDR1 GTSNPN, CDR2 SVGIG (reference sequence). This CDR3 has 13 amino acids.

The gene calls are TRBV6-6 and TRBJ2-7, with D tentatively TRBD2 (5 bases). From germline, CDR1 is MNHNY and CDR2 SVGAGI (reference sequence). V was pared by 6 bases and J by 3 bases, with 15 bases between. This CDR3 is built from 14 residues. CDR3 nucleotides: TGTGCCAGCAGGGATTCCGGGAACAGCTACGAGCAGTACTTC. This translates into CASRDSGNSYEQYF.

The rearrangement uses TRBV14 and TRBJ1-5; no clear D. V dropped 4 bases and J dropped 7 bases, with 14 bases sitting between them. The CDR3 runs to 14 residues. From germline, CDR1 is SGHDN and CDR2 FVKESK. The CDR3 coding sequence is TGTGCCAGCAGCCTACTCCAGGAGGGCCAGCCCCAGCATTTT. Translation: CASSLLQEGQPQHF.

The chain carries TRBV24-1 and TRBJ2-1; possible D gene TRBD1, 6 bases. V was pared by 5 bases and J by 4 bases, with 17 bases between. The CDR3 consists of 16 residues. CDR1 and CDR2 from the germline V gene are KGHDR and SFDVKD. CDR3 sequence: CATSGSQGVNYNEQFF. As DNA, the CDR3 is TGTGCCACCAGTGGCTCACAGGGCGTTAATTACAATGAGCAGTTCTTC.

The chain is built from TRBV19 and TRBJ1-1, with 10 bases that match TRBD1. Germline V gene lookup returns CDR1 LNHDA and CDR2 SQIVND (reference sequence). V shed 3 bases, J shed 3 bases, and the junction held 4 bases outside the gene matches. This CDR3 comprises 15 residues. CDR3 sequence reads: CASSIVGQGHTEAFF. The CDR3 DNA follows: TGTGCCAGTAGTATTGTGGGACAGGGGCACACTGAAGCTTTCTTT.

The V gene is TRBV6-6, the J gene TRBJ1-2, with D perhaps TRBD1 (5 bases). V lost 5 bases, J lost 8 bases, and 24 bases lay in between. CDR3 length: 16 residues. In germline, CDR1 is MNHNY, CDR2 SVGAGI (reference sequence). The CDR3: CASSRHRDSLESGYTF. The CDR3, as DNA: TGTGCCAGCAGTCGTCACCGGGACTCACTCGAGAGCGGCTACACCTTC.

The table lists this clonotype with a few counts. This chain connects TRBV5-1 to TRBJ2-1, with 11 bases fitting TRBD2. The CDR3 loop spans 16 amino acids. J lost 4 bases, V lost 1 base, and 4 bases had no gene match. Germline loops: CDR1 SGHRS, CDR2 YFSETQ. CDR3 DNA sequence: TGCGCCAGCAGCTTGACCTCTAGCGGGGGGTACAATGAGCAGTTCTTC. As protein: CASSLTSSGGYNEQFF.

The chain uses TRBV7-2 and TRBJ1-1; a possible D gene is TRBD1 (5 bases). Germline V gene lookup returns CDR1 SGHTA and CDR2 FQGNSA. V was clipped by 5 bases and J by 10 bases, with 17 bases between them. The CDR3 has 13 amino acids. The CDR3 sequence: CASSLERDQGAFF. The CDR3, as DNA: TGTGCCAGCAGCCTGGAAAGGGACCAGGGAGCTTTCTTT.

The chain links TRBV7-2 to TRBJ1-1; D is perhaps TRBD1 (5 bases). The germline V gene encodes CDR1 SGHTA and CDR2 FQGNSA. Trimming cost V 1 base and J 7 bases, with 10 bases left between them. CDR3 size: 13 residues. In DNA, the CDR3 is TGTGCCAGCAGCTTAGTAATTGGGGGTGAAGCTTTCTTT. The encoded protein is CASSLVIGGEAFF.

This clonotype came up once. V and J are TRBV7-2 and TRBJ1-2; 8 bases are a match to TRBD1. V trimming: 0 bases; J trimming: 2 bases; junction bases outside the gene matches: 5. CDR1 and CDR2 from the germline V gene are SGHTA and FQGNSA. The CDR3 has 16 amino acids. The CDR3 DNA reads TGTGCCAGCAGCTTAGCTCGACAGGGGCGGAACTATGGCTACACCTTC. Translated: CASSLARQGRNYGYTF. Full variable domain (missing parts from reference TRBV7-2 and TRBJ1-2): GAGVSQSPSNKVTEKGKDVELRCDPISGHTALYWYRQSLGQGLEFLIYFQGNSAPDKSGLPSDRFSAERTGGSVSTLTIQRTQQEDSAVYLCASSLARQGRNYGYTFGSGTRLTVV.

The chain is built from TRBV7-9 and TRBJ2-2; tentatively, D is TRBD2 (6 bases). This CDR3 has 15 residues. Germline CDR1 is SEHNR and CDR2 is FQNEAQ (reference sequence). V was trimmed by 3 bases and J by 2 bases, leaving 10 bases between them. CDR3 coding DNA: TGTGCCAGCAGCTTTAAGGCGGGAAACACCGGGGAGCTGTTTTTT. Amino acids: CASSFKAGNTGELFF.

The genes are TRBV7-9 and TRBJ1-1, with D hard to call. Germline CDR1 and CDR2: SEHNR and FQNEAQ (reference sequence). The V end lost 1 base, the J end lost 8 bases, and 14 bases lay between the germline ends. The CDR3 has 14 amino acids. The CDR3: CASSLELERREAFF. CDR3 in DNA: TGTGCCAGCAGCTTAGAGTTAGAACGGCGGGAAGCTTTCTTT.

V gene TRBV20-1 combines with J gene TRBJ2-5, with 14 positions matching TRBD2. The V gene end was trimmed by 8 bases and the J gene end by 2 bases; junction bases not matched to a gene: 4. Per germline, CDR1 DFQATT and CDR2 SNEGSKA (reference sequence). CDR3 length equals 14 residues. The CDR3 DNA reads TGCAGTCCGGGACTAGCGGGAGTTCAAGAGACCCAGTACTTC. It is translated as CSPGLAGVQETQYF.

This clonotype came up once. The chain employs TRBV7-2 and TRBJ1-2; D call uncertain. The V end was cut by 8 bases, the J end by 3 bases, with 13 bases between. CDR1 and CDR2 from the germline V gene are SGHTA and FQGNSA. The CDR3 is 13 amino acids. The CDR3 loop reads CASEREPDYGYTF. DNA for the CDR3: TGTGCCAGCGAAAGGGAACCTGACTATGGCTACACCTTC.

This chain uses TRBV2 with TRBJ1-2; no clear D. The V gene's germline CDR1 is SNHLY and CDR2 FYNNEI. The ends were cut back, 0 bases at V and 4 bases at J, with 12 bases in the middle. The CDR3 consists of 15 residues. CDR3 bases: TGTGCCAGCAGTGAAGCGCTAGATACACCCTATGGCTACACCTTC. As protein: CASSEALDTPYGYTF.

The chain employs TRBV2 and TRBJ1-5; D gene unclear. This CDR3 region has 14 residues. Trimming shortened V by 3 bases and J by 3 bases, and 9 bases separated the two germline ends. The germline V gene encodes CDR1 SNHLY and CDR2 FYNNEI. The CDR3 here is CASSDVALNQPQHF. For the CDR3, the DNA is TGTGCCAGCAGTGATGTGGCCCTCAATCAGCCCCAGCATTTT.